Below are 27 T cell receptor beta chains sequenced from a single sample in a study of regulatory T cells in long-lasting Graves disease. Time point here: persistent/refractory GD, antithyroid drugs over 5 years with positive TRAb. Preparation of the TCR library used RNA extracted from PBMCs. Combining iRepertoire HTBI primers with Arm-PCR of CDR3 regions, the authors built TCR beta libraries. TCRdb re-called the multiplex PCR reads through MiXCR, storing one row per CDR3 protein. The data show 400,000 or so distinct CDR3 sequences, with around 20% seen just once and less than 25% held by the top ten. The sample here was peripheral blood mononuclear cells (PBMCs), taken when the disease was refractory, from a patient treated with antithyroid drugs. These receptors all come from a female donor with Graves disease.

This clonotype was counted ten times or more. V gene TRBV28 combines with J gene TRBJ2-5; no reliable D call. Germline CDR1 MDHEN, CDR2 SYDVKM. The CDR3 spans 15 residues. Trimming took off 6 bases at V and 0 bases at J, with 14 bases between the two ends. The CDR3 bases are TGTGCCAGCAGGACGGACCTGTCTTACCAAGAGACCCAGTACTTC. Its protein product is CASRTDLSYQETQYF.

The chain carries TRBV25-1 and TRBJ2-7; perhaps TRBD2 as D (6 bases). In germline, CDR1 is MGHDK, CDR2 SYGVNS. V shed 3 bases and J shed 0 bases, with 12 bases lying between them. CDR3 length: 15 amino acids. The CDR3: CASSDGGLTSYEQYF. CDR3 nucleotides: TGTGCCAGCAGTGACGGCGGACTAACCTCCTACGAGCAGTACTTC.

The genes are TRBV20-1 and TRBJ1-5; no reliable D call. The germline V and J ends were trimmed by 0 bases and 6 bases, with 18 bases remaining between them. This CDR3 has 16 residues. The V gene's germline CDR1 is DFQATT and CDR2 SNEGSKA (reference sequence). CDR3 residues: CSARDQPTPSGQPQHF. For the CDR3, the DNA is TGCAGTGCTAGAGATCAACCGACCCCCTCCGGTCAGCCCCAGCATTTT.

The rearrangement uses TRBV30 and TRBJ1-3; D not certain. The CDR3 sequence is 13 residues long. The V and J ends lost 4 bases and 0 bases respectively, with 7 bases between them. Germline V gene data show CDR1 as GTSNPN and CDR2 as SVGIG (reference sequence). Here the CDR3 DNA reads TGTGCCTGGACCGGGAACTCTGGAAACACCATATATTTT. Translation: CAWTGNSGNTIYF.

The sample holds a few counts of this clonotype. The gene calls are TRBV28 and TRBJ1-5; possibly TRBD1 for D (5 bases). The germline V gene has CDR1 MDHEN and CDR2 SYDVKM. The CDR3 totals 14 residues. Trimming removed 2 bases from V and 5 bases from J, with 10 bases in between. CDR3 in DNA: TGTGCCAGCAGTTTAAGGGGTTTGCATCAGCCCCAGCATTTT. Amino acid sequence: CASSLRGLHQPQHF.

V and J are TRBV27 and TRBJ2-2; D call uncertain. V was shortened by 6 bases and J by 1 base, with 15 bases between the two germline ends. The CDR3 extends over 16 amino acids. Looked up from germline, CDR1 is MNHEY and CDR2 is SMNVEV (reference sequence). CDR3 in amino acids: CASSPTLGVNTGELFF. The CDR3 nucleotides are TGTGCCAGCAGCCCTACCCTAGGCGTGAACACCGGGGAGCTGTTTTTT.

The table lists this clonotype with many counts. V is TRBV7-3 and J is TRBJ2-1, with a tentative D call TRBD2 (5 bases). CDR1 and CDR2 from the germline V gene are SGHTA and FQGTGA. The length of the CDR3 is 14 residues. V shed 5 bases and J shed 5 bases, with 13 bases lying between them. The CDR3 DNA sequence: TGTGCCAGCAGCCTAATTACTAGAGACAATGAGCAGTTCTTC. This translates into CASSLITRDNEQFF.

A word on this clonotype: A read error may explain this, as a much larger clone is one base away. The chain carries TRBV6-2 or TRBV6-3 and TRBJ2-5; possibly TRBD1 or TRBD2 for D (5 bases each). The CDR3 length is 17 residues. The germline gives CDR1 MNHEY, CDR2 SVGEGT. V lost 5 bases to trimming and J lost 2 bases, with 21 bases between them. The CDR3 DNA follows: TGTGCCAGCAGTGTAAGGGCCTCGGGACGAGGACAAGAGACCCAGTACTTC. Translation gives CASSVRASGRGQETQYF.

The table lists this clonotype with many counts. This chain links TRBV6-2 or TRBV6-3 with TRBJ2-5; 9 nucleotides align to TRBD1. J gave up 1 base and V 2 bases, and 5 bases lay outside the gene matches. This CDR3 comprises 16 residues. The germline V gene has CDR1 MNHEY and CDR2 SVGEGT. The CDR3 DNA sequence: TGTGCCAGCAGTTACACCGGGACAGGGACCCAAGAGACCCAGTACTTC. Translating gives CASSYTGTGTQETQYF.

This clonotype was seen at least ten times. The chain is built from TRBV7-2 and TRBJ1-1; D might be TRBD1 (5 bases). The CDR3 is 14 amino acids. V was cut by 4 bases and J by 2 bases, with 11 bases left in between. The germline V gene encodes CDR1 SGHTA and CDR2 FQGNSA. The CDR3 region has the DNA TGTGCCAGCAGCTATGGGGGGATTAACACTGAAGCTTTCTTT. Its protein product is CASSYGGINTEAFF.

In this sample, this clonotype turned up many times. V is TRBV6-9 and J is TRBJ2-2; TRBD1 might be the D (6 bases). The CDR3 length is 15 residues. Germline assignment: CDR1 MNHGY and CDR2 SVAAGI. Trimming stripped 3 bases from V and 6 bases from J, with 14 bases between. The CDR3 is CASSYSTGQSGELFF. The CDR3 nucleotides read TGTGCCAGCAGTTACTCCACAGGGCAATCCGGGGAGCTGTTTTTT.

This clonotype was seen ten or more times. This chain uses TRBV11-2 with TRBJ2-2; D remains ambiguous. Trimming shortened V by 0 bases and J by 1 base, and 12 bases separated the two germline ends. Germline CDR1 reads SGHAT; CDR2 reads FQNNGV. The CDR3 sequence is 17 residues long. CDR3 coding DNA: TGTGCCAGCAGCTTAGATGGCACCCCGGGGAACACCGGGGAGCTGTTTTTT. It is translated as CASSLDGTPGNTGELFF.

This clonotype was counted once. The V and J genes are TRBV19 and TRBJ2-3; 13 positions match TRBD2. V shed 4 bases and J 0 bases; nucleotides not matched to a gene: 7. This CDR3 has 18 amino acids. Per germline, CDR1 LNHDA and CDR2 SQIVND (reference sequence). In DNA, the CDR3 is TGTGCCAGTAGTACACTAGCGGGAGGGCCCGTTAGCACAGATACGCAGTATTTT. This sequence encodes CASSTLAGGPVSTDTQYF.

The chain is built from TRBV12-5 and TRBJ2-2, with 7 bases lining up with TRBD2. The CDR3 has 15 residues. Germline trimming cut 3 bases from V and 5 bases from J; bases unmatched to any gene: 6. Germline-derived CDR1 and CDR2 are LGHNT and FRNRAP. The CDR3 sequence is CASGFITSETGELFF. The CDR3 nucleotides read TGTGCTAGTGGTTTTATTACTAGCGAAACCGGGGAGCTGTTTTTT.

Only a few counts were recorded for this clonotype. The V gene is TRBV29-1, the J gene TRBJ1-1; 9 bases map to TRBD1. The germline V gene has CDR1 SQVTM and CDR2 ANQGSEA. V gave up 5 bases and J gave up 4 bases; unmatched junction bases: 5. The CDR3 contains 13 residues. The CDR3: CSVLTGGVTEAFF. The CDR3 nucleotides are TGCAGCGTTTTGACAGGGGGTGTCACTGAAGCTTTCTTT.

The chain links TRBV12-3 or TRBV12-4 to TRBJ1-3, with TRBD1 matching 9 bases. CDR3 length: 15 residues. Trimming took 7 bases from V and 1 from J; bases not matched to a gene: 5. The CDR3: CASMVGTGSGNTIYF. The DNA for the CDR3 is TGTGCCAGCATGGTGGGGACAGGGTCTGGAAACACCATATATTTT.

This clonotype came up a few times. The rearrangement links TRBV5-4 to TRBJ2-7; TRBD1 is a possible D gene (6 bases). Trimming stripped 4 bases from V and 1 base from J, with 15 bases between. Per the germline V gene, CDR1 is SGHNT and CDR2 is YYREEE (reference sequence). The CDR3 has 15 residues. The CDR3 is CASSRGAGASYEQYF. The CDR3 DNA reads TGTGCCAGCAGCCGAGGGGCAGGGGCATCCTACGAGCAGTACTTC.

This clonotype was counted at least ten times. The V gene is TRBV6-1, the J gene TRBJ1-6; 8 bases are a match to TRBD1. Germline CDR1 and CDR2: MNHNS and SASEGT. This CDR3 is 18 amino acids long. J gave up 3 bases and V 1 base, and 8 bases lay outside the gene matches. CDR3 loop: CASSEGQGARVYNSPLHF. In nucleotides, the CDR3 is TGTGCCAGCAGTGAAGGTCAGGGGGCGCGGGTCTATAATTCACCCCTCCACTTT.

This clonotype was observed a few times. The chain joins TRBV15 to TRBJ1-1; D not resolved. The germline V gene has CDR1 LNHNV and CDR2 YYDKDF (reference sequence). This CDR3 spans 13 amino acids. Trimming stripped 5 bases from V and 3 bases from J, with 10 bases between. The CDR3 is CATSSRGYTEAFF. CDR3 DNA sequence: TGTGCCACCAGCTCCCGTGGGTACACTGAAGCTTTCTTT.

The chain joins TRBV27 to TRBJ2-7; D unclear. The ends were cut back, 2 bases at V and 4 bases at J, with 9 bases in the middle. CDR3 length: 13 amino acids. Germline V lookup: CDR1 MNHEY, CDR2 SMNVEV (reference sequence). CDR3 DNA: TGTGCCAGCAGTTTAGCTGCTTTGTACGAGCAGTACTTC. It codes for CASSLAALYEQYF.

This clonotype was seen a few times. The chain carries TRBV12-3 or TRBV12-4 and TRBJ1-3, with D hard to call. V was cut by 1 base and J by 7 bases, with 11 bases left in between. This CDR3 is 14 amino acids long. The CDR3 reads CASSLVDVRNTIYF. In DNA, the CDR3 is TGTGCCAGCAGTTTAGTAGATGTGCGGAACACCATATATTTT.

The table lists this clonotype with many counts. The genes are TRBV2 and TRBJ1-4; D gene unclear. This CDR3 spans 16 amino acids. Germline V gene data show CDR1 as SNHLY and CDR2 as FYNNEI. V gave up 3 bases and J gave up 3 bases, with 14 bases separating them. Written as DNA, the CDR3 is TGTGCCAGCAGTGAGAGGGTCGGGTCGGCTAATGAAAAACTGTTTTTT. Translating gives CASSERVGSANEKLFF.

The J gene is TRBJ2-7, the V gene TRBV10-3; tentative D call: TRBD1 (7 bases). V lost 0 bases, J lost 9 bases, and 18 bases lay in between. CDR3 length: 15 residues. CDR1 is ENHRY and CDR2 is SYGVKD in the germline V gene. The CDR3 coding sequence is TGTGCCATCAGTGAGTCGAGGAGGGGGCTCAAAGGGCAGTACTTC. Its translation: CAISESRRGLKGQYF.

The rearrangement uses TRBV12-3 or TRBV12-4 and TRBJ1-6, with D uncertain. This CDR3 is built from 13 residues. V dropped 8 bases and J dropped 9 bases, with 14 bases sitting between them. In DNA form, the CDR3 reads TGTGCCAGCTGGGTAGGGTATGGTTCACCCCTCCACTTT. This gives the protein CASWVGYGSPLHF.

For this clonotype: A single base separates this from a much larger clone, so it may be a read error. The CDR3 end shows no conserved phenylalanine or tryptophan, and so a read error is likely. The genes are TRBV28 and TRBJ1-2, with D possibly being TRBD1 (6 bases). Trimming shortened V by 6 bases and J by 6 bases, and 8 bases separated the two germline ends. This CDR3 region has 11 residues. Germline V gene sequence: CDR1 MDHEN, CDR2 SYDVKM. CDR3 coding DNA: TGTGCCAGCAGATCAGGGGATGGCTACACCTCC. Translated: CASRSGDGYTS.

The gene calls are TRBV6-2 or TRBV6-3 and TRBJ2-7; D unresolved. This CDR3 has 13 residues. With 2 bases removed from V and 0 bases from J, the gap between germline ends came to 5 bases. The germline gives CDR1 MNHEY, CDR2 SVGEGT. CDR3 protein: CASSYANSYEQYF. The DNA for the CDR3 is TGTGCCAGCAGTTACGCGAACTCCTACGAGCAGTACTTC.

This clonotype has a count of ten or more. This chain links TRBV7-2 with TRBJ1-1; D is uncertain. The CDR3 is made up of 14 amino acids. The ends were cut back, 2 bases at V and 2 bases at J, with 9 bases in the middle. CDR1 and CDR2 from the germline V gene are SGHTA and FQGNSA. CDR3 nucleotides: TGTGCCAGCAGCTTAATGGGCCTTAACACTGAAGCTTTCTTT. This translates into CASSLMGLNTEAFF.